The TCR beta chain described here comes from a study of T cell responses to AZD1222 COVID-19 vaccine. Study-level points and caveats: The number of AZD1222 recipients seropositive at baseline was only five or six. Nearly half of spike-specific TCRs reportedly go after variant regions that carry no mutations. After the peak T cell response, and only then, were repertoires sampled.

The repertoire was sequenced with immunoSEQ multiplex PCR; TCRdb's copy has only in-frame clones and lacks some. The top ten hold around 20% of the sample, which has roughly 130,000 clones, around 90% seen once. The table lists this clone with a count of one. Its cognate antigen is unknown. Trimming pared 3 bases from V and 1 base from J, leaving 7 bases between. CDR1 and CDR2 from the germline V gene are MDHEN and SYDVKM. This CDR3 comprises 14 residues. The receptor comes from an adult in good health. The chain recombines TRBV28 with TRBJ1-3; no clear D gene. Specimen: peripheral blood, collected on day 0 of MenACWY control vaccination. The chain's CDR3 is CASSLGGSGNTIYF. The CDR3 DNA follows: TGTGCCAGCAGTTTGGGAGGTTCTGGAAACACCATATATTTT.